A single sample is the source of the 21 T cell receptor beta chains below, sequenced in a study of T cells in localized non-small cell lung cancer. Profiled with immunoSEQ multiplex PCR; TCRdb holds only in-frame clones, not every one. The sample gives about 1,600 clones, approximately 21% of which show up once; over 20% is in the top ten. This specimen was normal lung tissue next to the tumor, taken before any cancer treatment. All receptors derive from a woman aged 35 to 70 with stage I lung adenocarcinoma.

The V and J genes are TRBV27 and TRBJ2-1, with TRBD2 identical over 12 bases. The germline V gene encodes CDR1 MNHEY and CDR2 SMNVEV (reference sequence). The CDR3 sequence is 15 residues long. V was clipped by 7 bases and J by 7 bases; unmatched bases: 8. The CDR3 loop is CASNLAGGPFNEQFF. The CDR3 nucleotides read TGTGCCAGCAACCTAGCGGGGGGGCCCTTTAATGAGCAGTTCTTC.

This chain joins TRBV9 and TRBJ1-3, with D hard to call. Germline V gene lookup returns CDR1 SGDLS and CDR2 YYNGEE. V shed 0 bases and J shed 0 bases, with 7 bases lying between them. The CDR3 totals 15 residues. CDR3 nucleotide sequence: TGTGCCAGCAGCGTAGAAGGATTCTCTGGAAACACCATATATTTT. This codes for CASSVEGFSGNTIYF.

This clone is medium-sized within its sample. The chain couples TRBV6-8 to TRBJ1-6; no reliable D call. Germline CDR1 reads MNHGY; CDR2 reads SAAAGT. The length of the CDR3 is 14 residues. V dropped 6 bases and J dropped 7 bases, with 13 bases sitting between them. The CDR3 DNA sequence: TGTGCCAGCAGACCTAGGAATCCGAATTCACCCCTCCACTTT. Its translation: CASRPRNPNSPLHF.

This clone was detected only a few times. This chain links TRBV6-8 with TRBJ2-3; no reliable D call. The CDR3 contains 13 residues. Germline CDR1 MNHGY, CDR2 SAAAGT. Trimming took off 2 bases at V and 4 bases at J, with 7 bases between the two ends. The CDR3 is CASSYPPADTQYF. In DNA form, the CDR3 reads TGTGCCAGCAGTTACCCGCCAGCAGATACGCAGTATTTT.

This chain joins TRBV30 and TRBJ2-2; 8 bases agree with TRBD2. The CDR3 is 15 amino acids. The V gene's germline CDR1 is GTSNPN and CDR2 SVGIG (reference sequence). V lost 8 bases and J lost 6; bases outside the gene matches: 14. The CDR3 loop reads CASDPGLGSSGELFF. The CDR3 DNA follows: TGTGCCAGTGACCCGGGACTAGGAAGTTCCGGGGAGCTGTTTTTT.

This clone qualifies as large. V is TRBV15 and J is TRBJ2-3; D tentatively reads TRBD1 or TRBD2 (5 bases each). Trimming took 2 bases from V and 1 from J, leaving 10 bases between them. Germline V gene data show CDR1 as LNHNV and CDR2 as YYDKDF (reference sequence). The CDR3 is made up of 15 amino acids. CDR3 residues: CATSRSLGGTDTQYF. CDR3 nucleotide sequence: TGTGCCACCAGCAGATCGTTGGGGGGCACAGATACGCAGTATTTT.

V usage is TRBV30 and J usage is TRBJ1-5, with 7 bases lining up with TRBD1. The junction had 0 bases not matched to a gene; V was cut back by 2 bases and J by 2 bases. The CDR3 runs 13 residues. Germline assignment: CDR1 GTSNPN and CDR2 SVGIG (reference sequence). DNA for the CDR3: TGTGCCTGGAGTACAGGGGGCAATCAGCCCCAGCATTTT. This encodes CAWSTGGNQPQHF.

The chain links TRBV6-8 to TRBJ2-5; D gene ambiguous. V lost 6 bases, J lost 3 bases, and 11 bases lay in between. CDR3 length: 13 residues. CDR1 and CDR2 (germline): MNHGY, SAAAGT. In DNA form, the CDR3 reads TGTGCCAGCAGCTCTTCAAGGGAAGAGACCCAGTACTTC. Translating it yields CASSSSREETQYF.

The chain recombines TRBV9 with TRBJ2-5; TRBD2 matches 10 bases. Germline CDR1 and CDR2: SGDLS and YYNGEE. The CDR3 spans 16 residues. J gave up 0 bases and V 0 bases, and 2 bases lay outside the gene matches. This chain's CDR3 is CASSVASGGNQETQYF. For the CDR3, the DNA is TGTGCCAGCAGCGTAGCTAGCGGGGGAAACCAAGAGACCCAGTACTTC.

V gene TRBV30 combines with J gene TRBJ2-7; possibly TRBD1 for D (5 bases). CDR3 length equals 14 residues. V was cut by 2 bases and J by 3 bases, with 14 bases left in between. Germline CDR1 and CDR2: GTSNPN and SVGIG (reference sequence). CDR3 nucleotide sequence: TGTGCCTGGAGTACGAAGTCAGGGATCTACGAGCAGTACTTC. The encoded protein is CAWSTKSGIYEQYF.

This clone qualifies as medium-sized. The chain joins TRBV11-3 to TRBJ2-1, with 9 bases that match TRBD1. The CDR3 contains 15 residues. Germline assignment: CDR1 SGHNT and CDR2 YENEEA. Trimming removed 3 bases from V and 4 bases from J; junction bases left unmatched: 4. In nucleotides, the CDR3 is TGTGCCAGCAGCTTGGGTGGGACAGGGTACAATGAGCAGTTCTTC. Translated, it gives CASSLGGTGYNEQFF.

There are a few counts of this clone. CDR3 nucleotide sequence: TGTGCCAGCAGCTTAGATTTGCGGACAGACGAGCAGTACTTC. Encoded protein: CASSLDLRTDEQYF. V usage is TRBV11-3 and J usage is TRBJ2-7, with D possibly matching TRBD1 (6 bases). Trimming pared 0 bases from V and 5 bases from J, leaving 11 bases between. This CDR3 has 14 residues. From germline, CDR1 is SGHNT and CDR2 YENEEA.

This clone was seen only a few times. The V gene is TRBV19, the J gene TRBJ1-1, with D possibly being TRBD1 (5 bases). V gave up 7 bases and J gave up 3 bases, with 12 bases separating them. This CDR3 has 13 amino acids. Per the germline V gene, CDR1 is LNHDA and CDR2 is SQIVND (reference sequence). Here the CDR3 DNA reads TGTGCCAGTACGCGGGGGTTTGACACTGAAGCTTTCTTT. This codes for CASTRGFDTEAFF. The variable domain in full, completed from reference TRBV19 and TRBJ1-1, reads DGGITQSPKYLFRKEGQNVTLSCEQNLNHDAMYWYRQDPGQGLRLIYYSQIVNDFQKGDIAEGYSVSREKKESFPLTVTSAQKNPTAFYLCASTRGFDTEAFFGQGTRLTVV.

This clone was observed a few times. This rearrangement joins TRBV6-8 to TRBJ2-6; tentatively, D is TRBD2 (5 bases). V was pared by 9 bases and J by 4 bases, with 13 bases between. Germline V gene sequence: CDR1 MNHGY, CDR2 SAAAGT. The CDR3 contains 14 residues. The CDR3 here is CASLRGPGANVLTF. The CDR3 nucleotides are TGTGCCAGTTTACGGGGTCCCGGGGCCAACGTCCTGACTTTC.

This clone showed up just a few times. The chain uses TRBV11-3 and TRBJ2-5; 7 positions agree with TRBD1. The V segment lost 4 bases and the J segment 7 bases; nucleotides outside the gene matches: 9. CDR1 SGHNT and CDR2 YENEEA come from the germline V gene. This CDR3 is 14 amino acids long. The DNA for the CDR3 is TGTGCCAGCAGCTCATCGGGACAGAAAAGGACCCAGTACTTC. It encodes CASSSSGQKRTQYF.

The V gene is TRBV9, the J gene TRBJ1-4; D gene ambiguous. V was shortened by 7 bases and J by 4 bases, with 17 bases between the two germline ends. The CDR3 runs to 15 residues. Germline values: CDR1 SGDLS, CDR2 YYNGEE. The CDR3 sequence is CASVISREVNEKLFF. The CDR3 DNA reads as TGTGCCAGCGTCATAAGCCGGGAAGTTAATGAAAAACTGTTTTTT.

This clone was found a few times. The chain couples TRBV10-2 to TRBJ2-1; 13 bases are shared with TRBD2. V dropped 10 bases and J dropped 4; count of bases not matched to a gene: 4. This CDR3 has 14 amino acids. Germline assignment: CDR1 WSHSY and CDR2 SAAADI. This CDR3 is CATGTSGAYNEQFF. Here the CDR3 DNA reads TGCGCCACTGGGACTAGCGGGGCTTACAATGAGCAGTTCTTC.

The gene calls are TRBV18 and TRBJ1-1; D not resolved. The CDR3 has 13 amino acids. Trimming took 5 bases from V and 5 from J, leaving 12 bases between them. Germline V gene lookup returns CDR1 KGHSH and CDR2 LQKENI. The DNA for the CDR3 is TGTGCCAGCTCAACCGTACCCAAGACTGAAGCTTTCTTT. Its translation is CASSTVPKTEAFF.

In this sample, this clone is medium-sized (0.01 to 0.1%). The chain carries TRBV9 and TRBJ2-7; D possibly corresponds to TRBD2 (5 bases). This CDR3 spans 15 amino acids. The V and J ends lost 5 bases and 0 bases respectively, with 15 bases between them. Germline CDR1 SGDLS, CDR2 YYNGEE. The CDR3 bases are TGTGCCAGCAGTGGGGTAGCGCATAGCTCCTACGAGCAGTACTTC. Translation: CASSGVAHSSYEQYF. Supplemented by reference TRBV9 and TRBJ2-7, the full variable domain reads DSGVTQTPKHLITATGQRVTLRCSPRSGDLSVYWYQQSLDQGLQFLIQYYNGEERAKGNILERFSAQQFPDLHSELNLSSLELGDSALYFCASSGVAHSSYEQYFGPGTRLTVT.

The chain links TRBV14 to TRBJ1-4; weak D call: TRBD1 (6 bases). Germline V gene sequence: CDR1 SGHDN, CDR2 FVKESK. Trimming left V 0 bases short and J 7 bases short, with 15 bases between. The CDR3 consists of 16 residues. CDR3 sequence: CASSQELGGLGEKLFF. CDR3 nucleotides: TGTGCCAGCAGCCAAGAGTTGGGGGGGCTGGGTGAAAAACTGTTTTTT.

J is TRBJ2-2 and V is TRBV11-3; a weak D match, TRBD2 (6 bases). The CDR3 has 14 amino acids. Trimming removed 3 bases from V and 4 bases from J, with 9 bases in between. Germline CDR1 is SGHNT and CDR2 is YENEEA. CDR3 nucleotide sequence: TGTGCCAGCAGCTTGGGACTGGCCACCGGGGAGCTGTTTTTT. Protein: CASSLGLATGELFF.